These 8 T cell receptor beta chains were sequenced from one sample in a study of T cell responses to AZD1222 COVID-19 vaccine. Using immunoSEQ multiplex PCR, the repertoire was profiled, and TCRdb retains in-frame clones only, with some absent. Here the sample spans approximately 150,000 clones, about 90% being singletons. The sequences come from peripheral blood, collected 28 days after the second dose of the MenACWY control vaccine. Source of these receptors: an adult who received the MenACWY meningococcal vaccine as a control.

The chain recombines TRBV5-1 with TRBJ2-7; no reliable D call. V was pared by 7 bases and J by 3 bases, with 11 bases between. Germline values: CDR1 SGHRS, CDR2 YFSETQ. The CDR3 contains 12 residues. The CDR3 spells CASGITVYEQYF. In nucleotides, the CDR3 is TGCGCCAGCGGTATTACCGTCTACGAGCAGTACTTC.

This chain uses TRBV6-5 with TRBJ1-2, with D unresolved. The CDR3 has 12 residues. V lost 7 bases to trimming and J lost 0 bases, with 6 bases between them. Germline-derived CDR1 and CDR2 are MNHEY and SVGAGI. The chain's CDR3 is CASKQSNYGYTF. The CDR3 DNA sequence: TGTGCCAGCAAACAGTCTAACTATGGCTACACCTTC.

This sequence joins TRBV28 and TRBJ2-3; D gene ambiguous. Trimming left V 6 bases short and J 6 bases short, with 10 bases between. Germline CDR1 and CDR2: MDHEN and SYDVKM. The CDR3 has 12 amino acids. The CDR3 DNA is TGTGCCAGCAGCCCCTCGTGGGATACGCAGTATTTT. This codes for CASSPSWDTQYF.

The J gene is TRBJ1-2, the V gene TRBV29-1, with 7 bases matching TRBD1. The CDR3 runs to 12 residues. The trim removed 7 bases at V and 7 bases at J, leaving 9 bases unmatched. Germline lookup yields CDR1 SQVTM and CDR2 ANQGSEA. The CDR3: CSAGTELGGYTF. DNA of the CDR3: TGCAGCGCTGGGACAGAACTGGGTGGCTACACCTTC.

CDR3 in amino acids: CSGRTGTGVDEQYF. In DNA, the CDR3 is TGCAGCGGACGCACCGGGACAGGGGTCGACGAGCAGTACTTC. This chain links TRBV29-1 with TRBJ2-7; 10 bases align to TRBD1. This CDR3 contains 14 residues. The V segment lost 7 bases and the J segment 5 bases; nucleotides outside the gene matches: 11. CDR1 is SQVTM, CDR2 ANQGSEA, per germline.

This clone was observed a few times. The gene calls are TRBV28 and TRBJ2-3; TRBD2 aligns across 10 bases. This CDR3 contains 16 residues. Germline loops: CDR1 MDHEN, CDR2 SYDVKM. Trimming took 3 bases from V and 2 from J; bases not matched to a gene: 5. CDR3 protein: CASSFLAGVFTDTQYF. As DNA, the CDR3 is TGTGCCAGCAGTTTTCTAGCGGGAGTGTTCACAGATACGCAGTATTTT.

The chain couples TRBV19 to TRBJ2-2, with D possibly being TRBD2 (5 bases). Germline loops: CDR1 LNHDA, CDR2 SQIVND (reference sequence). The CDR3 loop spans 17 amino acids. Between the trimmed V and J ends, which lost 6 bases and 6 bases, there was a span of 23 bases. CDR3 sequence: CASSLHHVRRSPGELFF. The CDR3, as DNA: TGTGCCAGTAGCCTTCACCATGTCAGGAGGAGTCCCGGGGAGCTGTTTTTT.

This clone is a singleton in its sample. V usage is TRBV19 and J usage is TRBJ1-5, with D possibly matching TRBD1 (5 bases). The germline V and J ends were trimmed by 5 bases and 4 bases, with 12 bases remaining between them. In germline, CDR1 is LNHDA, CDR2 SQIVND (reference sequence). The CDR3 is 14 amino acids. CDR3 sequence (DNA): TGTGCCAGTAGTTGGGGCGTAGGTAATCAGCCCCAGCATTTT. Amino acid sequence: CASSWGVGNQPQHF.